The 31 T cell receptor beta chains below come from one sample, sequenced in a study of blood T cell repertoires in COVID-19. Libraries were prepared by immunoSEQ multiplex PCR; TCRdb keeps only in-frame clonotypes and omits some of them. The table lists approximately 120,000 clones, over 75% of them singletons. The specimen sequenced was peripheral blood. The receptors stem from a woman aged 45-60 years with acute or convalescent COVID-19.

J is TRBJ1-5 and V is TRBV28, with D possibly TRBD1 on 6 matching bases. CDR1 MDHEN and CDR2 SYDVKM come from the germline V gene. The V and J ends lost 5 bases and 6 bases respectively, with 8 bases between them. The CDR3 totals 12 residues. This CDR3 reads CASSPGVQPQHF. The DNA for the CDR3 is TGTGCCAGCAGTCCAGGGGTTCAGCCCCAGCATTTT. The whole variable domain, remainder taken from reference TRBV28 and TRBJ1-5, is DVKVTQSSRYLVKRTGEKVFLECVQDMDHENMFWYRQDPGLGLRLIYFSYDVKMKEKGDIPEGYSVSREKKERFSLILESASTNQTSMYLCASSPGVQPQHFGDGTRLSIL.

The CDR3 DNA is TGTGCCAGCTCACCACCCGGGACAGGGGGAAGAGGGGCAGATACGCAGTATTTT. Translating gives CASSPPGTGGRGADTQYF. The rearrangement links TRBV18 to TRBJ2-3; TRBD1 matches 11 bases. The CDR3 has 18 residues. After removal of 0 bases from V and 4 bases from J, the junction contained 9 bases not matched to a gene. The germline CDR1 and CDR2 sequences are KGHSH and LQKENI.

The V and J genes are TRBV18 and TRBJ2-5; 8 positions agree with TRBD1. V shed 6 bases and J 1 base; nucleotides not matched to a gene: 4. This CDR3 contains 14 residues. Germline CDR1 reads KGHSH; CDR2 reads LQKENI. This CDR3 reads CASSDRGPQETQYF. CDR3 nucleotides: TGTGCCAGCTCTGACAGGGGACCCCAAGAGACCCAGTACTTC.

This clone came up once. CDR3 residues: CASSFAGGGGNQPQHF. In DNA, the CDR3 is TGTGCCAGCAGTTTCGCGGGGGGCGGGGGCAATCAGCCCCAGCATTTT. V usage is TRBV28 and J usage is TRBJ1-5; a possible D gene is TRBD1 (6 bases). Germline values: CDR1 MDHEN, CDR2 SYDVKM. Trimming shortened V by 3 bases and J by 2 bases, and 14 bases separated the two germline ends. The CDR3 loop spans 16 amino acids.

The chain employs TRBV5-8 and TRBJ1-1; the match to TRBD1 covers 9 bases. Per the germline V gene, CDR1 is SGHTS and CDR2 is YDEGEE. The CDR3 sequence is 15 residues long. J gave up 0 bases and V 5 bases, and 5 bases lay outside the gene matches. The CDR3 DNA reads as TGTGCCAGCAGGTCGGGACAGGGAGTGAACACTGAAGCTTTCTTT. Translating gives CASRSGQGVNTEAFF. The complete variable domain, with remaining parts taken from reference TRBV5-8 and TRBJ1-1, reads EAGVTQSPTHLIKTRGQQATLRCSPISGHTSVYWYQQALGLGLQFLLWYDEGEERNRGNFPPRFSGRQFPNYSSELNVNALELEDSALYLCASRSGQGVNTEAFFGQGTRLTVV.

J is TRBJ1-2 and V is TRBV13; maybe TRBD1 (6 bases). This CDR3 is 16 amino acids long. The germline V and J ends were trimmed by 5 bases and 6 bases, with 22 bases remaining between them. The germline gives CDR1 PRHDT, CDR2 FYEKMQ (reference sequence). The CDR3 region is CASSPWPGGGRDGYTF. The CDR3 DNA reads TGTGCCAGCAGCCCATGGCCGGGGGGGGGCCGGGATGGCTACACCTTC.

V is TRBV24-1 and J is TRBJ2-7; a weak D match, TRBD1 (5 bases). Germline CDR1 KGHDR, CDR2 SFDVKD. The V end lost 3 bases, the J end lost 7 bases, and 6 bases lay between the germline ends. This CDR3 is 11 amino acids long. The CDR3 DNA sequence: TGTGCCACCAGTGATAGGGGAGAGCAGTACTTC. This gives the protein CATSDRGEQYF.

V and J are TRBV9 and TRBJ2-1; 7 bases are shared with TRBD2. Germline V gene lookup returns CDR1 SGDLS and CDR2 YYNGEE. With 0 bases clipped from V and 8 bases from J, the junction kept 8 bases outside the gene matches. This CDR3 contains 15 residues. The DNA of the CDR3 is TGTGCCAGCAGCGTAGTGGGAGGGGAATTTGATGAGCAGTTCTTC. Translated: CASSVVGGEFDEQFF.

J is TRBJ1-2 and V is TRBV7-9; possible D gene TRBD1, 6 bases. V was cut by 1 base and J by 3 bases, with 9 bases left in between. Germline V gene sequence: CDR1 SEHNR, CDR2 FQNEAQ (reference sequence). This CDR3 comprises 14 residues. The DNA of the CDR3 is TGTGCCAGCAGCTTAGGTGCAGGGGACTATGGCTACACCTTC. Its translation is CASSLGAGDYGYTF. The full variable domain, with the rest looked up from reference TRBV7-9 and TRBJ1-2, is DTGVSQNPRHKITKRGQNVTFRCDPISEHNRLYWYRQTLGQGPEFLTYFQNEAQLEKSRLLSDRFSAERPKGSFSTLEIQRTEQGDSAMYLCASSLGAGDYGYTFGSGTRLTVV.

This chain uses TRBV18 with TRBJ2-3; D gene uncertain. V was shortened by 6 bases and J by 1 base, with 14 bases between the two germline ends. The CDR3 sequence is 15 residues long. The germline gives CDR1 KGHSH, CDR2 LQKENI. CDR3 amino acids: CASSSVLVGTDTQYF. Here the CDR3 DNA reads TGTGCCAGCTCGTCCGTTCTAGTAGGCACAGATACGCAGTATTTT.

CDR3 in DNA: TGCGCCAGCAGCTTGATCAAGCCTAGCACAGATACGCAGTATTTT. Translating it yields CASSLIKPSTDTQYF. The chain couples TRBV5-1 to TRBJ2-3, with D unclear. Deletions cut 1 base from V and 0 bases from J, with 9 bases between. CDR3 size: 15 residues. Germline lookup yields CDR1 SGHRS and CDR2 YFSETQ.

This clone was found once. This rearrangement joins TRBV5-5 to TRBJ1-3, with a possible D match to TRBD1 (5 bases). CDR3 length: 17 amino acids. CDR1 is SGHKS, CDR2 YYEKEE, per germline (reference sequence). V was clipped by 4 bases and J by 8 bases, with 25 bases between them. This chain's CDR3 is CASSRLTGAVAEYTIYF. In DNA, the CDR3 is TGTGCCAGCAGCCGCCTAACAGGAGCCGTGGCGGAATACACCATATATTTT.

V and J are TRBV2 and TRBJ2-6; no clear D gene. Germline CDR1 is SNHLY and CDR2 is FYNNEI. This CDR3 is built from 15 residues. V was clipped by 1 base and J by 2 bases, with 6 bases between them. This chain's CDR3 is CASSEGVTGANVLTF. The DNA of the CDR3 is TGTGCCAGCAGTGAAGGTGTTACTGGGGCCAACGTCCTGACTTTC.

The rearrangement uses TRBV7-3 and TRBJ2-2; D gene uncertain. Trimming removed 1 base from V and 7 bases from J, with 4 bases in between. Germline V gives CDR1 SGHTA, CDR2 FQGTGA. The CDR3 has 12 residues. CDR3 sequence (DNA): TGTGCCAGCAGCTTAATCGGCGGGGAGCTGTTTTTT. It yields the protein CASSLIGGELFF.

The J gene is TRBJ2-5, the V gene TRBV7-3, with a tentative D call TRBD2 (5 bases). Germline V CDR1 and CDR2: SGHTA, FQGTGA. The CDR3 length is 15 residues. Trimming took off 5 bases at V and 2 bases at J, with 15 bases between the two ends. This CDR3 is CASSRVRRWQETQYF. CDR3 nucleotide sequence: TGTGCCAGCAGCCGGGTCCGGAGGTGGCAAGAGACCCAGTACTTC.

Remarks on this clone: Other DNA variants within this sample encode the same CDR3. In DNA, the CDR3 is TGTGCCAGCAGTTTATCGCGGAGTGGCTACACCTTC. Protein: CASSLSRSGYTF. The rearrangement links TRBV28 to TRBJ1-2; no definite D call. The CDR3 runs 12 residues. Trimming removed 1 base at V and 7 bases at J, with 7 bases between. The germline CDR1 and CDR2 sequences are MDHEN and SYDVKM.

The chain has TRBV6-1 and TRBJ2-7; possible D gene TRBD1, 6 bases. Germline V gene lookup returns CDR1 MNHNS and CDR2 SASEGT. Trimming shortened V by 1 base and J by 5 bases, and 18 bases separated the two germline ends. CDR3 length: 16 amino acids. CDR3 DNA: TGTGCCAGCAGTGAAGGAGTTGGACAGTTAAACCACGAGCAGTACTTC. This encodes CASSEGVGQLNHEQYF.

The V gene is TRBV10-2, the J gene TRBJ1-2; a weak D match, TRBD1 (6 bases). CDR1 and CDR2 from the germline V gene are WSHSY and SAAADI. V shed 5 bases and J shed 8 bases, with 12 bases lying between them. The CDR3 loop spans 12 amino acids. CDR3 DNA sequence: TGCGCCAGCAGTTACAGGGCTGGAGGCTACACCTTC. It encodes CASSYRAGGYTF.

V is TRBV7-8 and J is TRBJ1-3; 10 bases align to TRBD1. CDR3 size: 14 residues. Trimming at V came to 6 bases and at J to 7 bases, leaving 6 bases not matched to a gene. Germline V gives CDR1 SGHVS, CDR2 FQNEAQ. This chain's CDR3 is CASSPDRGRNTIYF. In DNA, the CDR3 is TGTGCCAGCAGTCCGGACAGGGGGAGGAACACCATATATTTT.

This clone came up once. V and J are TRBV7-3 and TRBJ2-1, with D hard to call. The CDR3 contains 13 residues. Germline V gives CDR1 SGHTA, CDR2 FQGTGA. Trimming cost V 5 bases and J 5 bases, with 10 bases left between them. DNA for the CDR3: TGTGCCAGCAGCCCCACGTCGGACAATGAGCAGTTCTTC. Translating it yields CASSPTSDNEQFF.

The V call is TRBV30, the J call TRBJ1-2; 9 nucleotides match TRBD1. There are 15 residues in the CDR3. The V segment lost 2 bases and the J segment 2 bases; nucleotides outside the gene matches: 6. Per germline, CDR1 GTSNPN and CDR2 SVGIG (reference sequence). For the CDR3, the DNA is TGTGCCTGGAGTACCACAGGGGGCCTCAACTATGGCTACACCTTC. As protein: CAWSTTGGLNYGYTF. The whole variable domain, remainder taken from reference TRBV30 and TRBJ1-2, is SQTIHQWPATLVQPVGSPLSLECTVEGTSNPNLYWYRQAAGRGLQLLFYSVGIGQISSEVPQNLSASRPQDRQFILSSKKLLLSDSGFYLCAWSTTGGLNYGYTFGSGTRLTVV.

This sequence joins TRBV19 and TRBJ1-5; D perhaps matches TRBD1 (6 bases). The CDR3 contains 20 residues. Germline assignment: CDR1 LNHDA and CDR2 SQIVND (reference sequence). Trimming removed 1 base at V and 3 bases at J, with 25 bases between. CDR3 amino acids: CASSIVTGTQRRGANQPQHF. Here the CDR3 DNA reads TGTGCCAGTAGTATAGTTACCGGGACACAAAGAAGGGGTGCCAATCAGCCCCAGCATTTT.

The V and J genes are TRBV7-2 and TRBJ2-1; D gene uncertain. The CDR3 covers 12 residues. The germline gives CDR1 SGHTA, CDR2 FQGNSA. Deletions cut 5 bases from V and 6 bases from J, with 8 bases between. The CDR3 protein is CASSPRVNEQFF. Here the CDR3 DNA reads TGTGCCAGCAGCCCCCGGGTCAATGAGCAGTTCTTC.

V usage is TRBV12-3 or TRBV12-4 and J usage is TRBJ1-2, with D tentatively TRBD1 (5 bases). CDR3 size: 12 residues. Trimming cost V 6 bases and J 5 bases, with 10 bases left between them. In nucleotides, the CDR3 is TGTGCCAGCAGGGTGACAGCTTATGGCTACACCTTC. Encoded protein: CASRVTAYGYTF.

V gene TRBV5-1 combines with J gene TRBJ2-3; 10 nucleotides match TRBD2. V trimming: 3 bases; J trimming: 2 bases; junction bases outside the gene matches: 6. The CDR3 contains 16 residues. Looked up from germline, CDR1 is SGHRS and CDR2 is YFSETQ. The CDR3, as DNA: TGCGCCAGCAGCTCGGTAGCGGGGGGATTCACAGATACGCAGTATTTT. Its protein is CASSSVAGGFTDTQYF.

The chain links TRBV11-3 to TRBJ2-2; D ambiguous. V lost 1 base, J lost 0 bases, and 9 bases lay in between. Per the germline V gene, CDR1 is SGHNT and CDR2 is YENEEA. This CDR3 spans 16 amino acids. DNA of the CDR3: TGTGCCAGCAGCTTAGGCTCGGAGACGAACACCGGGGAGCTGTTTTTT. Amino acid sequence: CASSLGSETNTGELFF.

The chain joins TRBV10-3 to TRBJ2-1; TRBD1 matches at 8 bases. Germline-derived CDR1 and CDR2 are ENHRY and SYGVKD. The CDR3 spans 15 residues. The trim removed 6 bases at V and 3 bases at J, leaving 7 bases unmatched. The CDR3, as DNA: TGTGCCATCAGAGGGGATGGACAGGGCTACAATGAGCAGTTCTTC. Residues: CAIRGDGQGYNEQFF.

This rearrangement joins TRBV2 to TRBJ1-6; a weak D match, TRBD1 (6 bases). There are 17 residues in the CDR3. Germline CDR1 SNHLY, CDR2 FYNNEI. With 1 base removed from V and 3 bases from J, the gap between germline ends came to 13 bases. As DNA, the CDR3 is TGTGCCAGCAGTGAAGTGGGACATACCGACTATAATTCACCCCTCCACTTT. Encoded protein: CASSEVGHTDYNSPLHF.

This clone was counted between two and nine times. DNA of the CDR3: TGTGCCAGCAGCCAGGACAGTAGCACAGATACGCAGTATTTT. It translates to CASSQDSSTDTQYF. The chain couples TRBV11-2 to TRBJ2-3; possibly TRBD1 for D (6 bases). Germline-derived CDR1 and CDR2 are SGHAT and FQNNGV. The CDR3 extends over 14 amino acids. V lost 5 bases and J lost 0, with 9 bases in between.

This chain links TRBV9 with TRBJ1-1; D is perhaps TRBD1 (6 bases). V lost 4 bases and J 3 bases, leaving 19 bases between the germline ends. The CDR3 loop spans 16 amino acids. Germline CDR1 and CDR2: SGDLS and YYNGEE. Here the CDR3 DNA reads TGTGCCAGCAGCCTTACAGGGCGCCCTAGGGACACTGAAGCTTTCTTT. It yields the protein CASSLTGRPRDTEAFF. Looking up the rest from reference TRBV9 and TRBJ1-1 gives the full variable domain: DSGVTQTPKHLITATGQRVTLRCSPRSGDLSVYWYQQSLDQGLQFLIQYYNGEERAKGNILERFSAQQFPDLHSELNLSSLELGDSALYFCASSLTGRPRDTEAFFGQGTRLTVV.

The CDR3 nucleotides are TGCGCCAGCAGCGGCGGGACAGGCCTGAACACTGAAGCTTTCTTT. This gives the protein CASSGGTGLNTEAFF. This chain connects TRBV5-1 to TRBJ1-1; 8 positions match TRBD1. This CDR3 is 15 amino acids long. Germline lookup yields CDR1 SGHRS and CDR2 YFSETQ. Trimming at V came to 4 bases and at J to 0 bases, leaving 5 bases not matched to a gene.